These 15 T cell receptor beta chains originate from one sample sequenced in a study of cytomegalovirus exposure and HLA in healthy donors. PCR amplification relied on 60 Vbeta primers (plus 13 Jbeta primers). Profiled with immunoSEQ multiplex PCR; TCRdb holds only in-frame clones, not every one. The table has fewer than 110,000 clones, roughly 82% seen once. The sequenced sample was PBMCs. The receptor set was obtained from a man aged 25-45 years in good health and CMV-seropositive.

This clone was counted a few times. V gene TRBV19 combines with J gene TRBJ1-3; 8 bases are shared with TRBD1. From germline, CDR1 is LNHDA and CDR2 SQIVND (reference sequence). The CDR3 has 16 amino acids. V shed 6 bases, J shed 0 bases, and the junction held 7 bases outside the gene matches. For the CDR3, the DNA is TGTGCCAGTAGCGGACAGGGAACGAGCTCTGGAAACACCATATATTTT. Protein sequence: CASSGQGTSSGNTIYF.

This chain connects TRBV10-2 to TRBJ1-2, with 9 bases aligning to TRBD1. This CDR3 has 16 residues. Looked up from germline, CDR1 is WSHSY and CDR2 is SAAADI. Trimming cost V 5 bases and J 3 bases; bases outside gene matches: 10. The CDR3 region has the DNA TGCGCCAGCAGTTCCGGGACAGGGATATTATACTATGGCTACACCTTC. It codes for CASSSGTGILYYGYTF.

This chain joins TRBV2 and TRBJ1-3; no reliable D call. This CDR3 has 15 residues. The ends were cut back, 6 bases at V and 2 bases at J, with 14 bases in the middle. CDR1 and CDR2 (germline): SNHLY, FYNNEI. CDR3 sequence reads: CASSLTSAAGNTIYF. The CDR3 DNA reads as TGTGCCAGCAGCCTGACCTCGGCGGCTGGAAACACCATATATTTT.

This chain links TRBV11-2 with TRBJ2-3; 11 nucleotides match TRBD2. Germline-derived CDR1 and CDR2 are SGHAT and FQNNGV. The CDR3 extends over 15 amino acids. The V and J ends lost 1 base and 5 bases, in that order; junction bases with no gene match: 2. The CDR3 loop reads CASSLVGTSGDTQYF. For the CDR3, the DNA is TGTGCCAGCAGCTTAGTTGGGACTAGCGGAGATACGCAGTATTTT. The variable domain in full, completed from reference TRBV11-2 and TRBJ2-3, reads EAGVAQSPRYKIIEKRQSVAFWCNPISGHATLYWYQQILGQGPKLLIQFQNNGVVDDSQLPKDRFSAERLKGVDSTLKIQPAKLEDSAVYLCASSLVGTSGDTQYFGPGTRLTVL.

The gene calls are TRBV30 and TRBJ2-5; D is unresolved. The V gene's germline CDR1 is GTSNPN and CDR2 SVGIG (reference sequence). Trimming cost V 2 bases and J 5 bases, with 9 bases left between them. The CDR3 contains 12 residues. DNA for the CDR3: TGTGCCTGGAGTAGCTCATCGGAGACCCAGTACTTC. This sequence encodes CAWSSSSETQYF.

The chain recombines TRBV6-5 with TRBJ1-5; no reliable D call. Per germline, CDR1 MNHEY and CDR2 SVGAGI. The V gene lost 4 bases and the J gene lost 6 bases, with 13 bases spanning the gap. This CDR3 has 14 amino acids. This CDR3 reads CASSLTVSSQPQHF. The CDR3 bases are TGTGCCAGCAGTTTAACAGTCTCGAGTCAGCCCCAGCATTTT.

A remark on this clone: The conserved phenylalanine or tryptophan is not found at the CDR3 terminus, so this likely reflects a read error. The V gene is TRBV5-4, the J gene TRBJ1-1; 8 bases line up with TRBD1. The V segment lost 2 bases and the J segment 6 bases; nucleotides outside the gene matches: 6. There are 14 residues in the CDR3. CDR1 and CDR2 (germline): SGHNT, YYREEE (reference sequence). The CDR3 DNA reads TGTGCCAGCAGCTTACGACAGGGGCAAGCTGAAGCTTTCCTT. This gives the protein CASSLRQGQAEAFL.

The chain is built from TRBV11-2 and TRBJ1-4; a possible D gene is TRBD1 (6 bases). Looked up from germline, CDR1 is SGHAT and CDR2 is FQNNGV. Trimming stripped 2 bases from V and 4 bases from J, with 8 bases between. The CDR3 spans 14 residues. CDR3 amino acids: CASSLMDSNEKLFF. The DNA for the CDR3 is TGTGCCAGCAGCTTAATGGACAGTAATGAAAAACTGTTTTTT.

The V call is TRBV18, the J call TRBJ2-2, with D perhaps matching TRBD2 (6 bases). Looked up from germline, CDR1 is KGHSH and CDR2 is LQKENI. V was clipped by 2 bases and J by 6 bases, with 13 bases between them. CDR3 size: 15 residues. The CDR3 spells CASSPTVGGAGELFF. CDR3 sequence (DNA): TGTGCCAGCTCACCAACCGTAGGAGGGGCCGGGGAGCTGTTTTTT.

The chain joins TRBV2 to TRBJ2-4; 15 nucleotides line up with TRBD2. The CDR3 is made up of 19 amino acids. After removal of 8 bases from V and 2 bases from J, the junction contained 13 bases not matched to a gene. CDR1 SNHLY and CDR2 FYNNEI come from the germline V gene. The DNA of the CDR3 is TGTGCCAGCGGGACTCCGGGACTAGCGGGGGGCGAGACCAAAAACATTCAGTACTTC. This codes for CASGTPGLAGGETKNIQYF.

This clone was detected only a few times. The V call is TRBV10-3, the J call TRBJ2-3; 13 bases map to TRBD2. J lost 4 bases, V lost 7 bases, and 5 bases had no gene match. This CDR3 comprises 15 residues. Germline assignment: CDR1 ENHRY and CDR2 SYGVKD. The CDR3 nucleotides are TGTGCCATCACCCGGACTAGCGGGGGCCCAGATACGCAGTATTTT. This codes for CAITRTSGGPDTQYF.

J is TRBJ1-5 and V is TRBV11-2, with D hard to call. Germline V gene sequence: CDR1 SGHAT, CDR2 FQNNGV. V gave up 5 bases and J gave up 0 bases, with 17 bases separating them. The CDR3 contains 17 residues. CDR3 residues: CASSALRPGSSNQPQHF. The CDR3 DNA reads as TGTGCCAGCAGCGCCCTACGACCGGGAAGTAGCAATCAGCCCCAGCATTTT.

J is TRBJ2-3 and V is TRBV6-1, with 7 bases identical to TRBD2. CDR1 and CDR2 (germline): MNHNS, SASEGT. V dropped 1 base and J dropped 3; count of bases not matched to a gene: 10. The length of the CDR3 is 17 residues. CDR3 sequence: CASSEEGLSSQTDTQYF. The CDR3 region has the DNA TGTGCCAGCAGTGAAGAGGGACTAAGCTCGCAAACAGATACGCAGTATTTT.

This chain links TRBV9 with TRBJ1-1; the D is unclear. This CDR3 comprises 13 residues. Per the germline V gene, CDR1 is SGDLS and CDR2 is YYNGEE. V lost 0 bases and J 2 bases, leaving 5 bases between the germline ends. CDR3 loop: CASSVATNTEAFF. The DNA for the CDR3 is TGTGCCAGCAGCGTAGCCACTAACACTGAAGCTTTCTTT.

The chain links TRBV2 to TRBJ2-2; D not certain. V lost 4 bases to trimming and J lost 5 bases, with 8 bases between them. From germline, CDR1 is SNHLY and CDR2 FYNNEI. CDR3 length equals 13 residues. The CDR3 protein is CASSAHTTGELFF. CDR3 DNA sequence: TGTGCCAGCAGTGCTCATACTACCGGGGAGCTGTTTTTT.